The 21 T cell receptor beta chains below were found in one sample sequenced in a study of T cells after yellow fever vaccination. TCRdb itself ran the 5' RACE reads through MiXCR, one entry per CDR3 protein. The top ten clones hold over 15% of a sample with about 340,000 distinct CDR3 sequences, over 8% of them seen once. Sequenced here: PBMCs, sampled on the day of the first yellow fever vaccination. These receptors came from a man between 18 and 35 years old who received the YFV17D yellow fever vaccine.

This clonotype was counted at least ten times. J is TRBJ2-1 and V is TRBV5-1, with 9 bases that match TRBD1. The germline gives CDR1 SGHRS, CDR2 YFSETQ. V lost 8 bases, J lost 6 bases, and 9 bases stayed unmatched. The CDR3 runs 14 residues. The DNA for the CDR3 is TGCGCCAGTTCCGGGACAGGGTCACTCAATGAGCAGTTCTTC. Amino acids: CASSGTGSLNEQFF.

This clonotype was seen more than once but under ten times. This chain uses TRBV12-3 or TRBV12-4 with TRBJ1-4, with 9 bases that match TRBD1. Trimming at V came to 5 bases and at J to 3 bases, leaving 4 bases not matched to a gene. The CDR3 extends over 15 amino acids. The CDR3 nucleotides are TGTGCCAGCAGTCCGGGACAGGGCGCTAATGAAAAACTGTTTTTT. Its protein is CASSPGQGANEKLFF.

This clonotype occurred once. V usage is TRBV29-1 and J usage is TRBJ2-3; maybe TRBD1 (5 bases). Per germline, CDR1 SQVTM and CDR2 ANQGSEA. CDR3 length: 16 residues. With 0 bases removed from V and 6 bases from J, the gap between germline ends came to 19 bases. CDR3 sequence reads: CSVEDWGAGSGDTQYF. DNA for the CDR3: TGCAGCGTTGAAGATTGGGGTGCAGGGTCCGGTGATACGCAGTATTTT.

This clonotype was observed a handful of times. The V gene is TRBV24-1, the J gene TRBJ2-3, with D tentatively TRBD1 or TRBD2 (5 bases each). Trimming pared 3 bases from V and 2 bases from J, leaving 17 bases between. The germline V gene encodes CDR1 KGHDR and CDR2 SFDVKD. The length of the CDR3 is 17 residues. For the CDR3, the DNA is TGTGCCACCAGTGATAATTACCGGGACCGATTCACAGATACGCAGTATTTT. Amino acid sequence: CATSDNYRDRFTDTQYF.

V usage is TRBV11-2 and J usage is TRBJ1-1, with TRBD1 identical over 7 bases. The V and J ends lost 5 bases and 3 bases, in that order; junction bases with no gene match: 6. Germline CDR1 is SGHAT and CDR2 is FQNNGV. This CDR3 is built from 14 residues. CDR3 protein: CASSARDSHTEAFF. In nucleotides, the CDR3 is TGTGCCAGCAGCGCCCGGGACAGCCACACTGAAGCTTTCTTT.

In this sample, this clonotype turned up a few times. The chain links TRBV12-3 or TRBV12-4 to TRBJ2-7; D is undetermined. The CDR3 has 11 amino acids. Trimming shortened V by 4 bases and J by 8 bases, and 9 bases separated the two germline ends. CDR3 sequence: CASSYREKQYF. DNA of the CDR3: TGTGCCAGCAGTTATCGCGAAAAGCAGTACTTC.

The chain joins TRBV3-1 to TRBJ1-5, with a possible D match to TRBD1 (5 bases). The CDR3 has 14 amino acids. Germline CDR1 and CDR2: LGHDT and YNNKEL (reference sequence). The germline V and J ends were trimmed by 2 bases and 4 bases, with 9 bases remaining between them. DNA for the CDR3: TGTGCCAGCAGCCAAAACGGGGCAAATCAGCCCCAGCATTTT. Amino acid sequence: CASSQNGANQPQHF.

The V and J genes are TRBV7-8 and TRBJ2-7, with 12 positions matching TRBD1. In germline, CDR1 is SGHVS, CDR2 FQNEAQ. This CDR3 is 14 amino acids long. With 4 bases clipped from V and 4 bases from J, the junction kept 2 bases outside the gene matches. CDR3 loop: CASSWDRGPYEQYV. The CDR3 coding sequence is TGTGCCAGCAGCTGGGACAGGGGGCCGTACGAGCAGTACGTC.

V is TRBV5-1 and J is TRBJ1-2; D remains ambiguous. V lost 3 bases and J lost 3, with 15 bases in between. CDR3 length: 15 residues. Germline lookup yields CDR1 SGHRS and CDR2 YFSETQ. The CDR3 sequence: CASSSAHPGDYGYTF. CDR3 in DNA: TGCGCCAGCAGCTCGGCACATCCCGGGGACTATGGCTACACCTTC.

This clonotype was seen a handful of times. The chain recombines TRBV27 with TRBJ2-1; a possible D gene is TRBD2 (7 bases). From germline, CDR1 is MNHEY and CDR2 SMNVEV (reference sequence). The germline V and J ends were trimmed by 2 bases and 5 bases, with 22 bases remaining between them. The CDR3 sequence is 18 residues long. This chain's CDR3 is CASSLRPPRGGANNEQFF. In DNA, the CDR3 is TGTGCCAGCAGTTTACGCCCACCGAGGGGGGGGGCTAACAATGAGCAGTTCTTC.

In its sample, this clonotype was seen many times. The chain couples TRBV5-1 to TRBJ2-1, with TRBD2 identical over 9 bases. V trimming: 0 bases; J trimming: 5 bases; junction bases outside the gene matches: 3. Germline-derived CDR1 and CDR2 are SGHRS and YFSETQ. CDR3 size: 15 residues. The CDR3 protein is CASSLASSGDNEQFF. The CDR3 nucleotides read TGCGCCAGCAGCTTGGCTTCTAGCGGGGACAATGAGCAGTTCTTC.

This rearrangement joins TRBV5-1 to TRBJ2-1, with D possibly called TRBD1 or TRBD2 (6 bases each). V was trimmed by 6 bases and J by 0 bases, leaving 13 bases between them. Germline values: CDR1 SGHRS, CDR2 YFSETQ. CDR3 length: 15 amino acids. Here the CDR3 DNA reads TGCGCCAGCATCCTAGGGGGAGGCTCCTACAATGAGCAGTTCTTC. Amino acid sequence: CASILGGGSYNEQFF.

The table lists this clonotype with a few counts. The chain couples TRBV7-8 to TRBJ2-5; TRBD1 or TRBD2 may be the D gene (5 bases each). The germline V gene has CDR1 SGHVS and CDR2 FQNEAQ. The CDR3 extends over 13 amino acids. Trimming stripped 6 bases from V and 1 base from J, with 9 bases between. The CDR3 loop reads CASRPGPQETQYF. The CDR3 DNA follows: TGTGCCAGCAGGCCGGGGCCCCAAGAGACCCAGTACTTC.

In DNA, the CDR3 is TGCAGTGCTAGAGATTCGGGGGCCGGAGAGACCCAGTACTTC. This codes for CSARDSGAGETQYF. V usage is TRBV20-1 and J usage is TRBJ2-5; D could derive from TRBD1 or TRBD2 (6 bases each). V was cut by 0 bases and J by 4 bases, with 12 bases left in between. Germline CDR1 DFQATT, CDR2 SNEGSKA (reference sequence). This CDR3 is 14 amino acids long.

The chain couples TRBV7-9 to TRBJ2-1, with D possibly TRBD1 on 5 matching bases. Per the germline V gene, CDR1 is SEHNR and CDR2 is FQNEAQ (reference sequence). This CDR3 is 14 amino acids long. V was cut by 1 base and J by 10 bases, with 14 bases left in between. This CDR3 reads CASSLVYRAGEQFF. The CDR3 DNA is TGTGCCAGCAGCTTAGTCTACAGAGCAGGGGAGCAGTTCTTC.

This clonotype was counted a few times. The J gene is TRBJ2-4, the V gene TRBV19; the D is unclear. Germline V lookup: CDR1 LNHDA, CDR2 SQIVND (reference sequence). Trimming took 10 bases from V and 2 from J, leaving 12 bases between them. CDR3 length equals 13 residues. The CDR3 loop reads CATAPGSKNIQYF. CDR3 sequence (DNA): TGTGCCACAGCCCCGGGCTCCAAAAACATTCAGTACTTC.

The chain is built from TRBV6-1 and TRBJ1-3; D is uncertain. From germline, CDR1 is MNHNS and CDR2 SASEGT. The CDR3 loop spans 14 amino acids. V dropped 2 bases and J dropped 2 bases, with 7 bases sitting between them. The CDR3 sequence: CASSEQTTGNTIYF. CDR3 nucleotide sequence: TGTGCCAGCAGTGAACAGACAACTGGAAACACCATATATTTT.

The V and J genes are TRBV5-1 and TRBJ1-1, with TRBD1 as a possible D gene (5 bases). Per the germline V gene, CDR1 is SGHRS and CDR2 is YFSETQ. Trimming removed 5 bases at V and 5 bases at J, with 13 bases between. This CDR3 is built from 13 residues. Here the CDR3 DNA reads TGCGCCAGCAGATCTGGGGCTCGGACTGAAGCTTTCTTT. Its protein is CASRSGARTEAFF.

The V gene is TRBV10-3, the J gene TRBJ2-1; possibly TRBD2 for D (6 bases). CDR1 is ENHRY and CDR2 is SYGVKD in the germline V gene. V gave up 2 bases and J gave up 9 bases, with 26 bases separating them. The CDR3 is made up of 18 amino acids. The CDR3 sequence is CAISEGAGSGPRRVEQFF. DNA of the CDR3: TGTGCCATCAGTGAGGGGGCGGGGTCGGGACCACGGAGGGTTGAGCAGTTCTTC.

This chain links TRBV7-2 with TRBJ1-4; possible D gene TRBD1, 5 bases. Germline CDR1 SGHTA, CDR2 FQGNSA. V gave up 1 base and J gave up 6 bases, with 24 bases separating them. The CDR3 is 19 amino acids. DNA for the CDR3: TGTGCCAGCAGCTTAGGGCGGGTTAGGGGCGAGGAATTGGATGAAAAACTGTTTTTT. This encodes CASSLGRVRGEELDEKLFF.

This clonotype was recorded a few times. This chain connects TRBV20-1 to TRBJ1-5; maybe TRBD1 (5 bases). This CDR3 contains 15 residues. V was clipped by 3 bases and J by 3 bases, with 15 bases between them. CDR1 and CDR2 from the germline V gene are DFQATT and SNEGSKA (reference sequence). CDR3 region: CSAREGEQDNQPQHF. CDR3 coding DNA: TGCAGTGCTAGGGAAGGAGAACAGGACAATCAGCCCCAGCATTTT.